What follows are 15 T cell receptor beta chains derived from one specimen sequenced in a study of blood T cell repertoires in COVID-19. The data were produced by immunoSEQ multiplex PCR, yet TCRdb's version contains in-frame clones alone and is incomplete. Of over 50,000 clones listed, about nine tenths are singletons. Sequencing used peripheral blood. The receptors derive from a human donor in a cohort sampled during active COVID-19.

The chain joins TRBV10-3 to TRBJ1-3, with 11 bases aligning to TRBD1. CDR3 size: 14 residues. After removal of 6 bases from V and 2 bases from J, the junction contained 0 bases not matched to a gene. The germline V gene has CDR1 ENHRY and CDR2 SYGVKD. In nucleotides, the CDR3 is TGTGCCATCAGGGGACAGGGGGCTGGAAACACCATATATTTT. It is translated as CAIRGQGAGNTIYF.

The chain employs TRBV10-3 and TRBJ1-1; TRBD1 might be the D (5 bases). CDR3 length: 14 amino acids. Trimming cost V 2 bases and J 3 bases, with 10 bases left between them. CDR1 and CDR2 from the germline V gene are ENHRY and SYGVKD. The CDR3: CAISENRRDTEAFF. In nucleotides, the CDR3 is TGTGCCATCAGTGAGAACAGGAGGGACACTGAAGCTTTCTTT.

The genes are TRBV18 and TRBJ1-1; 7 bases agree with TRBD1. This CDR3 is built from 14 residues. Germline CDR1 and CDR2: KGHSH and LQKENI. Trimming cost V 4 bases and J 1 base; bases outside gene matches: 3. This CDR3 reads CASSQGARNTEAFF. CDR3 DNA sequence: TGTGCCAGCTCACAGGGGGCGCGGAACACTGAAGCTTTCTTT.

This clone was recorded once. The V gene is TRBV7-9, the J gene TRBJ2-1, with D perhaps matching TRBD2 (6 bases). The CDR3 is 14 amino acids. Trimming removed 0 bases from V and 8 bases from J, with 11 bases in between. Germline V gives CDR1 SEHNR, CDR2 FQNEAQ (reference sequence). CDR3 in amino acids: CASSLAHGGDEQFF. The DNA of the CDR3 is TGTGCCAGCAGCTTAGCGCACGGGGGAGATGAGCAGTTCTTC.

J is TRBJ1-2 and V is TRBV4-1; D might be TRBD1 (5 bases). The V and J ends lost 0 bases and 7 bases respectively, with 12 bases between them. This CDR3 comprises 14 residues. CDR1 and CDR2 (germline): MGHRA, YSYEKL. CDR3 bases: TGCGCCAGCAGCCAAGAAGGGGCAGGGATTGGCTACACCTTC. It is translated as CASSQEGAGIGYTF.

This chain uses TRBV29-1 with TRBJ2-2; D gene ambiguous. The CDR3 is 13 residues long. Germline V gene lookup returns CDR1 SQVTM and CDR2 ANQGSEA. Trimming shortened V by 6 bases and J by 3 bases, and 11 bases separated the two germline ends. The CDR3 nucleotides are TGCAGCGTCGATCGCCAGGACACCGGGGAGCTGTTTTTT. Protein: CSVDRQDTGELFF.

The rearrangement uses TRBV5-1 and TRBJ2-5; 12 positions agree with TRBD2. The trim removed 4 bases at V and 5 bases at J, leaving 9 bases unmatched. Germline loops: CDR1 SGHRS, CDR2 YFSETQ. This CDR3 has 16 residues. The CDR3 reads CASSILPSGGAETQYF. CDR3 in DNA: TGCGCCAGCAGCATTCTACCTAGCGGGGGGGCTGAGACCCAGTACTTC.

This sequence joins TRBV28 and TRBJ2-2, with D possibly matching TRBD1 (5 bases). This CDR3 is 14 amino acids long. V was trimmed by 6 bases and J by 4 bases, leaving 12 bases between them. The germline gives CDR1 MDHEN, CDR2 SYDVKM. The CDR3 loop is CASRGAVSTGELFF. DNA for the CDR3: TGTGCCAGCAGAGGGGCCGTCTCCACCGGGGAGCTGTTTTTT.

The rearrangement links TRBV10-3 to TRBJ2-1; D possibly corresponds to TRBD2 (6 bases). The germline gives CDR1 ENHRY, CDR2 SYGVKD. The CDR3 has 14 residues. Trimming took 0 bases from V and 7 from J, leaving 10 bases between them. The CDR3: CAISESGGPNEQFF. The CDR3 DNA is TGTGCCATCAGTGAGTCGGGAGGCCCTAATGAGCAGTTCTTC.

The CDR3 DNA sequence: TGTGCCAGTAGTATAGGGTCAACTAGCGGGAGTATCACCCAGTACTTC. Residues: CASSIGSTSGSITQYF. This chain links TRBV19 with TRBJ2-5; TRBD2 matches 11 bases. Trimming at V came to 1 base and at J to 8 bases, leaving 9 bases not matched to a gene. The length of the CDR3 is 16 residues. Germline values: CDR1 LNHDA, CDR2 SQIVND (reference sequence).

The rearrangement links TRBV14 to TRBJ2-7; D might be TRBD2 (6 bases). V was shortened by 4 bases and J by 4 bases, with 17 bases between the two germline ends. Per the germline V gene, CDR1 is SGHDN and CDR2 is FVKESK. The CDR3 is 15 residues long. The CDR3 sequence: CASSRGLEGGYEQYF. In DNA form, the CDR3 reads TGTGCCAGCAGCCGTGGCCTAGAAGGAGGGTACGAGCAGTACTTC.

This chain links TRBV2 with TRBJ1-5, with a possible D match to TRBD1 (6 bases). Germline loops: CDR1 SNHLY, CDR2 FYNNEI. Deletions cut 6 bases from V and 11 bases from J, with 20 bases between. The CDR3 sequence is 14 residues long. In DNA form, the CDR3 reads TGTGCCAGCAGATTACAGGGAAGTGGCGGGTCCCAGCATTTT. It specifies CASRLQGSGGSQHF.

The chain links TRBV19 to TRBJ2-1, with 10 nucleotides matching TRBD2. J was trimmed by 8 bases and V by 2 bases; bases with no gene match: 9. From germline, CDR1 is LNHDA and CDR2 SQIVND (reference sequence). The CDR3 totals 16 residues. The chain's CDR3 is CASSIFQRGGVHEQFF. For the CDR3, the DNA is TGTGCCAGTAGTATATTTCAGCGGGGGGGCGTCCATGAGCAGTTCTTC.

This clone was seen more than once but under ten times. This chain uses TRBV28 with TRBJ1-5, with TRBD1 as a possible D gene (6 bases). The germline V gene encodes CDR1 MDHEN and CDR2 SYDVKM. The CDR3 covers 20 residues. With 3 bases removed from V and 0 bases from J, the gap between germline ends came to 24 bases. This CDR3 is CASSFWATGYSWDSNQPQHF. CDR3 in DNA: TGTGCCAGCAGTTTTTGGGCTACAGGGTATTCGTGGGATAGCAATCAGCCCCAGCATTTT.

The CDR3: CASSVSGVPYEQYF. The CDR3 region has the DNA TGTGCCAGCAGCGTAAGCGGGGTTCCCTACGAGCAGTACTTC. This chain links TRBV9 with TRBJ2-7; TRBD2 matches at 7 bases. V shed 1 base and J 2 bases; nucleotides not matched to a gene: 3. This CDR3 is built from 14 residues. Germline V gives CDR1 SGDLS, CDR2 YYNGEE.